What follows describes a single TCR beta chain. The sample originates from a study of blood T cell repertoires in COVID-19. Original handling: Reference gene primers were amplified, and this amplification served to estimate nucleated cell counts. Profiled with immunoSEQ multiplex PCR; TCRdb holds only in-frame clones, not every one. That table is the source of V, J and clone size, and D and trimming were worked out from the DNA. The sample holds approximately 200,000 clones, approximately 80% seen once. Germline V gene lookup returns CDR1 SNHLY and CDR2 FYNNEI. J lost 0 bases, V lost 6 bases, and 13 bases had no gene match. The CDR3 is 17 amino acids.

Sequencing was performed on peripheral blood. This TCR was recovered from a woman aged 45-60 years with acute or convalescent COVID-19. The chain couples TRBV2 to TRBJ1-1; 7 bases align to TRBD1. The CDR3 is CASRIGTVDGMNTEAFF. Written as DNA, the CDR3 is TGTGCCAGCAGGATCGGGACAGTCGACGGGATGAACACTGAAGCTTTCTTT.